The T cell receptor (beta chain) under discussion was sequenced for a study of early T cells in non-severe SARS-CoV-2 infection. Overall study results and limits: Private and CD4 specificities were missed by VDJdb matching, which favored anti-spike CD8 responses.

There are many counts of this clonotype. Antigen specificity is unknown. Unique molecular identifier tags were affixed to discrete cDNA molecules. From the 5' RACE reads, TCRdb called clonotypes with MiXCR, one entry per CDR3 protein. The sample lists roughly 50,000 distinct CDR3 sequences; about 7.8% were seen once. CDR1 and CDR2 (germline): SGHNT, YYREEE (reference sequence). The V gene lost 4 bases and the J gene lost 7 bases, with 26 bases spanning the gap. CDR3 size: 17 residues. The source material was whole blood. The TCR originated in an adult who was a healthcare worker with PCR-confirmed SARS-CoV-2 infection or an uninfected control (not recorded which). The V gene is TRBV5-4, the J gene TRBJ1-1, with D possibly being TRBD1 (6 bases). The CDR3 loop reads CASSRQTGWGRNDEAFF. The CDR3 nucleotides are TGTGCCAGCAGCAGACAAACAGGATGGGGGCGAAATGATGAAGCTTTCTTT.